These 22 T cell receptor beta chains originate from one sample sequenced in a study of PD-L1 blockade in urothelial cancer. The time point denotes: peripheral blood 6 weeks after treatment start. Using immunoSEQ multiplex PCR, the repertoire was profiled, and TCRdb retains in-frame clones only, with some absent. This sample yields around 40,000 clones, of which around 82% are seen a single time; about 12% belongs to the top ten. Sample: PBMCs, taken around atezolizumab (anti-PD-L1) treatment. These receptors came from a man in his sixties with urothelial cancer.

This clone has more than one count but fewer than ten. The rearrangement links TRBV2 to TRBJ1-5, with TRBD1 identical over 7 bases. Trimming removed 2 bases from V and 5 bases from J; junction bases left unmatched: 12. The CDR3 length is 17 residues. Germline V CDR1 and CDR2: SNHLY, FYNNEI. CDR3 protein: CASSETQGVYGDQPQHF. CDR3 nucleotides: TGTGCCAGCAGTGAAACTCAGGGGGTATATGGGGATCAGCCCCAGCATTTT.

This sequence joins TRBV4-2 and TRBJ2-3; D perhaps matches TRBD2 (6 bases). V lost 3 bases, J lost 4 bases, and 17 bases lay in between. The V gene's germline CDR1 is LGHNA and CDR2 YNFKEQ. The CDR3 extends over 16 amino acids. The CDR3 is CASSHRDLGRSDTQYF. Here the CDR3 DNA reads TGTGCCAGCAGCCACCGGGACTTGGGCCGCTCAGATACGCAGTATTTT.

The chain carries TRBV27 and TRBJ2-1; the D is unclear. V was clipped by 3 bases and J by 6 bases, with 9 bases between them. The CDR3 is 13 amino acids. Germline V gene sequence: CDR1 MNHEY, CDR2 SMNVEV (reference sequence). The CDR3 spells CASSFSGSNEQFF. The CDR3 nucleotides read TGTGCCAGCAGTTTCTCAGGTTCCAATGAGCAGTTCTTC.

V usage is TRBV29-1 and J usage is TRBJ2-2; weak D call: TRBD2 (5 bases). Germline V gene sequence: CDR1 SQVTM, CDR2 ANQGSEA. V was cut by 6 bases and J by 7 bases, with 24 bases left in between. There are 16 residues in the CDR3. The CDR3 sequence: CSVGAPWGSESGELFF. Written as DNA, the CDR3 is TGCAGCGTCGGAGCTCCCTGGGGTAGCGAGAGCGGGGAGCTGTTTTTT.

J is TRBJ1-6 and V is TRBV18; unclear D gene. V was clipped by 7 bases and J by 6 bases, with 10 bases between them. Germline-derived CDR1 and CDR2 are KGHSH and LQKENI. CDR3 size: 13 residues. The CDR3 nucleotides are TGTGCCAGCTTGGCAGATGGTAATTCACCCCTCCACTTT. Protein product: CASLADGNSPLHF.

The genes are TRBV10-3 and TRBJ2-1; 8 nucleotides match TRBD2. The CDR3 is made up of 16 amino acids. Germline V gene lookup returns CDR1 ENHRY and CDR2 SYGVKD. J gave up 6 bases and V 6 bases, and 13 bases lay outside the gene matches. The CDR3 coding sequence is TGTGCCATCAGAGGAGTTACGGGAGGGCCAGGCAATGAGCAGTTCTTC. Protein product: CAIRGVTGGPGNEQFF.

The chain recombines TRBV9 with TRBJ2-3; D remains unclear. The CDR3 length is 14 residues. V lost 3 bases and J lost 9, with 17 bases in between. In germline, CDR1 is SGDLS, CDR2 YYNGEE. The DNA of the CDR3 is TGTGCCAGCAGCGCGCCCTCTGGTGGCTCGACGCAGTATTTT. This sequence encodes CASSAPSGGSTQYF.

The V and J genes are TRBV5-5 and TRBJ1-2; D is possibly TRBD1 (5 bases). CDR1 is SGHKS, CDR2 YYEKEE, per germline (reference sequence). The CDR3 covers 15 residues. V lost 3 bases to trimming and J lost 4 bases, with 16 bases between them. The CDR3 loop is CASSSPGGRAYGYTF. CDR3 in DNA: TGTGCCAGCAGCTCCCCGGGCGGCAGGGCCTATGGCTACACCTTC.

V is TRBV7-9 and J is TRBJ1-1; no firm D call. This CDR3 has 9 residues. The germline V and J ends were trimmed by 5 bases and 10 bases, with 5 bases remaining between them. Germline assignment: CDR1 SEHNR and CDR2 FQNEAQ (reference sequence). For the CDR3, the DNA is TGTGCCAGCAGCCCCGGAGCTTTCTTT. It encodes CASSPGAFF.

This clone showed up just once. This chain connects TRBV10-3 to TRBJ1-2; TRBD1 agrees at 9 bases. The germline V gene encodes CDR1 ENHRY and CDR2 SYGVKD. The CDR3 loop spans 13 amino acids. The V and J ends lost 8 bases and 6 bases, in that order; junction bases with no gene match: 7. This chain's CDR3 is CAIFRDRENGYTF. The CDR3 DNA follows: TGTGCCATCTTCCGGGACAGGGAGAATGGCTACACCTTC.

Sample share makes this clone medium-sized. The chain joins TRBV6-6 to TRBJ1-2; D is perhaps TRBD1 (5 bases). The CDR3 spans 15 residues. Trimming took 2 bases from V and 0 from J, leaving 10 bases between them. CDR1 and CDR2 from the germline V gene are MNHNY and SVGAGI (reference sequence). CDR3 amino acids: CASSYAGTSNYGYTF. The CDR3 nucleotides read TGTGCCAGCAGTTACGCGGGGACCTCTAACTATGGCTACACCTTC.

The rearrangement links TRBV11-1 to TRBJ2-7; D unresolved. The CDR3 has 12 amino acids. Germline V gives CDR1 SGHAT, CDR2 FQDESV (reference sequence). The V end was cut by 6 bases, the J end by 2 bases, with 8 bases between. The chain's CDR3 is CASSARTYEQYF. DNA of the CDR3: TGTGCCAGCAGTGCGAGGACCTACGAGCAGTACTTC.

This chain uses TRBV5-1 with TRBJ1-1; no clear D gene. Germline-derived CDR1 and CDR2 are SGHRS and YFSETQ. V was trimmed by 0 bases and J by 5 bases, leaving 8 bases between them. CDR3 length: 13 amino acids. The CDR3, as DNA: TGCGCCAGCAGCTTGGGAACGGGAACTGAAGCTTTCTTT. Translating gives CASSLGTGTEAFF.

This chain links TRBV30 with TRBJ2-1, with 10 bases matching TRBD2. CDR1 is GTSNPN, CDR2 SVGIG, per germline (reference sequence). The CDR3 length is 15 residues. Unmatched junction bases numbered 7, after V lost 3 bases and J lost 5 bases. Written as DNA, the CDR3 is TGTGCCTGGAGGAAGGGACTAGCGATGAACAATGAGCAGTTCTTC. Translation: CAWRKGLAMNNEQFF.

This chain joins TRBV5-4 and TRBJ2-6; 7 nucleotides match TRBD2. V gave up 0 bases and J gave up 0 bases; unmatched junction bases: 0. Germline-derived CDR1 and CDR2 are SGHNT and YYREEE (reference sequence). The CDR3 is made up of 16 amino acids. The CDR3 loop is CASSLAGGSGANVLTF. CDR3 in DNA: TGTGCCAGCAGCTTGGCGGGGGGCTCTGGGGCCAACGTCCTGACTTTC.

V usage is TRBV7-9 and J usage is TRBJ2-7; TRBD2 agrees at 9 bases. The V gene's germline CDR1 is SEHNR and CDR2 FQNEAQ (reference sequence). Trimming at V came to 5 bases and at J to 0 bases, leaving 5 bases not matched to a gene. The CDR3 totals 15 residues. The CDR3 coding sequence is TGTGCCAGCAGCGCCCTGACTAGCGGCTCCTACGAGCAGTACTTC. Translation gives CASSALTSGSYEQYF.

Here the CDR3 DNA reads TGTGCCAGCAGCACATGGGACAGGGGCAACACCGGGGAGCTGTTTTTT. It encodes CASSTWDRGNTGELFF. This sequence joins TRBV21-1 and TRBJ2-2; no DNA check was done on the table's D call, TRBD1. TRBV21-1 is a pseudogene segment. The CDR3 runs to 16 residues.

The CDR3 nucleotides read TGTGCCAGCAGCAGCCTAGTCTACGAGCAGTACTTC. Its protein is CASSSLVYEQYF. The V call is TRBV28, the J call TRBJ2-7; D is unclear. The CDR3 runs to 12 residues. The V gene lost 6 bases and the J gene lost 3 bases, with 9 bases spanning the gap. Germline CDR1 reads MDHEN; CDR2 reads SYDVKM.

A single count supports this clone. CDR3 loop: CASSSGTAGNQPQHF. The CDR3 DNA sequence: TGCGCCAGCAGCTCCGGGACAGCGGGCAATCAGCCCCAGCATTTT. The V call is TRBV5-1, the J call TRBJ1-5; 7 bases agree with TRBD1. The length of the CDR3 is 15 residues. Trimming took 3 bases from V and 2 from J; bases not matched to a gene: 5. Germline lookup yields CDR1 SGHRS and CDR2 YFSETQ. Using reference TRBV5-1 and TRBJ1-5 for the parts outside the CDR3, the full variable domain is KAGVTQTPRYLIKTRGQQVTLSCSPISGHRSVSWYQQTPGQGLQFLFEYFSETQRNKGNFPGRFSGRQFSNSRSEMNVSTLELGDSALYLCASSSGTAGNQPQHFGDGTRLSIL.

The gene calls are TRBV27 and TRBJ2-3; TRBD2 might be the D (6 bases). The V end was cut by 2 bases, the J end by 0 bases, with 21 bases between. The length of the CDR3 is 19 residues. Germline V gene lookup returns CDR1 MNHEY and CDR2 SMNVEV (reference sequence). In DNA form, the CDR3 reads TGTGCCAGCAGTTTACACACATTCGACTCGCTAGCGAGCACAGATACGCAGTATTTT. Protein product: CASSLHTFDSLASTDTQYF.

V is TRBV2 and J is TRBJ2-3; 11 bases are a match to TRBD2. J was trimmed by 4 bases and V by 3 bases; bases with no gene match: 6. Germline V gene lookup returns CDR1 SNHLY and CDR2 FYNNEI. The CDR3 covers 16 residues. The DNA of the CDR3 is TGTGCCAGCAGTGAGTTTAGCGGGGGGGTCCCAGATACGCAGTATTTT. Protein product: CASSEFSGGVPDTQYF.

The chain combines TRBV5-4 with TRBJ2-5; 7 nucleotides line up with TRBD1. The J segment lost 2 bases and the V segment lost 4 bases, leaving 11 bases of the junction unmatched. The CDR3 is 16 residues long. Germline V gene data show CDR1 as SGHNT and CDR2 as YYREEE (reference sequence). CDR3 residues: CASSRMTGQGQETQYF. In nucleotides, the CDR3 is TGTGCCAGCAGCCGAATGACAGGGCAGGGTCAAGAGACCCAGTACTTC.